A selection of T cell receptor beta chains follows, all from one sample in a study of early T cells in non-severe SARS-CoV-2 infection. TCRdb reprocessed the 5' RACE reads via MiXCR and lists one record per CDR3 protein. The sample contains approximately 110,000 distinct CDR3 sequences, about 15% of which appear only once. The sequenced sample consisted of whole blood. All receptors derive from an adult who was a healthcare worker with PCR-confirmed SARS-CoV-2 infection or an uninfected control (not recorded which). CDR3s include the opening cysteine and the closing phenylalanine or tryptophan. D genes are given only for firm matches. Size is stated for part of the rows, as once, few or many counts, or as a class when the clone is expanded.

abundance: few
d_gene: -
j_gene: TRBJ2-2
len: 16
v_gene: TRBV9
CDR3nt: TGTGCCAGCAGCGTGCAGGGGCGGATTATTAACGGGGAGCTGTTTTTT
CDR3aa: CASSVQGRIINGELFF

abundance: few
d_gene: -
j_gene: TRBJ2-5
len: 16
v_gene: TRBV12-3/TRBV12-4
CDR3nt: TGTGCCAGCAGTAAGGGCACAACCGTAAGAGGAGAGACCCAGTACTTC
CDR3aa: CASSKGTTVRGETQYF

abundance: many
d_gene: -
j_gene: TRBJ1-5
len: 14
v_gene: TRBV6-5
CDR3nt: TGTGCCAGCAGGTCTACAGGGAGAGGTCAGCCCCAGCATTTT
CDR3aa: CASRSTGRGQPQHF

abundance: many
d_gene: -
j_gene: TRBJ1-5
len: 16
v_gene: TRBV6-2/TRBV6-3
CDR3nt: TGTGCCAGCAGACAAACCCGGGACACAAGCAATCAGCCCCAGCATTTT
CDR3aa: CASRQTRDTSNQPQHF

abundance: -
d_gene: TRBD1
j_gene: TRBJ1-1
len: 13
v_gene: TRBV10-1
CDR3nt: TGCGCCAGCAGTGCCACTGACAGGGCTCGAGCTTTCTTT
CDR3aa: CASSATDRARAFF

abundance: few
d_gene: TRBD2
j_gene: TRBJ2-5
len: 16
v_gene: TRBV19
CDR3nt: TGTGCCAGTAGTACGACTAGCGGGGCGTACCAAGAGACCCAGTACTTC
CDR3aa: CASSTTSGAYQETQYF

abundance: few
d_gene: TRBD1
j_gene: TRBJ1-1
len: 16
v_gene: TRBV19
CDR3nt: TGTGCCAGTAGGATACTACCGGGACAGGGGCCCACTGAAGCTTTCTTT
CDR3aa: CASRILPGQGPTEAFF

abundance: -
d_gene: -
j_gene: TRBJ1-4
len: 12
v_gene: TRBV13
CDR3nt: TGTGCCAGCGGGGACTTAGGCGAAAAACTGTTTTTT
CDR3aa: CASGDLGEKLFF

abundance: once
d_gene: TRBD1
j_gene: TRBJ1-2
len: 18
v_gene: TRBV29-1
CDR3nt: TGCAGCGTTGAAGATCTTCTATATGGGACAGGGAGGGGCGATGGCTACACCTTC
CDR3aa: CSVEDLLYGTGRGDGYTF

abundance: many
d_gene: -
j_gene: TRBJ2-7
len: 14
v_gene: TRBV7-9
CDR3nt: TGTGCCAGCAGCTTAACCGGGACCTTCTACGAGCAGTACTTC
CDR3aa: CASSLTGTFYEQYF

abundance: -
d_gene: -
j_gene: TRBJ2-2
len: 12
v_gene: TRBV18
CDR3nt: TGTGCCAGCTCACCGGTCACCGGGGAGCTGTTTTTT
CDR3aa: CASSPVTGELFF

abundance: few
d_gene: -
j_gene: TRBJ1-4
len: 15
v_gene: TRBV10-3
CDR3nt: TGTGCCATCAGTGAAAGTGACGGGCCTAATGAAAAACTGTTTTTT
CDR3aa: CAISESDGPNEKLFF

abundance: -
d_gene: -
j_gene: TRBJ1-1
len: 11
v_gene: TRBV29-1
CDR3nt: TGCAGCGCCCCTTCACCAGGGGAAGCTTTCTTT
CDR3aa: CSAPSPGEAFF

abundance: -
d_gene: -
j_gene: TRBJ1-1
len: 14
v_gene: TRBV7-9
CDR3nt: TGTGCCAGCAGCTCGAACGGAAGGAACACTGAAGCTTTCTTT
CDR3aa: CASSSNGRNTEAFF